This entry lists 14 T cell receptor beta chains sequenced from one sample in a study of blood T cell repertoires in COVID-19. The protocol was immunoSEQ multiplex PCR, while the TCRdb copy is restricted to in-frame clones and leaves out a portion. The table records some 530,000 clones, 70% to 90% of them present only once. Sequenced sample: PBMCs or T cells enriched from blood (not recorded which). Source of these receptors: a woman in her sixties or seventies who had recovered from COVID-19.

This clone was seen a few times. The gene calls are TRBV6-2 or TRBV6-3 and TRBJ2-1, with TRBD1 matching over 7 bases. CDR3 length: 16 amino acids. V dropped 6 bases and J dropped 0; count of bases not matched to a gene: 8. Germline lookup yields CDR1 MNHEY and CDR2 SVGEGT. CDR3 loop: CASSLTGEGSYNEQFF. The CDR3 DNA reads as TGTGCCAGCAGCCTTACAGGGGAAGGCTCCTACAATGAGCAGTTCTTC.

The chain links TRBV19 to TRBJ2-5; D may be TRBD2 (6 bases). The CDR3 is 13 amino acids. The ends were cut back, 6 bases at V and 5 bases at J, with 13 bases in the middle. The V gene's germline CDR1 is LNHDA and CDR2 SQIVND (reference sequence). CDR3 coding DNA: TGTGCCAGTAGGCATCGGGCGGGGGAGACCCAGTACTTC. This translates into CASRHRAGETQYF.

The rearrangement joins TRBV2 to TRBJ1-2; maybe TRBD1 (6 bases). V was pared by 8 bases and J by 4 bases, with 23 bases between. The CDR3 sequence is 16 residues long. Germline V CDR1 and CDR2: SNHLY, FYNNEI. DNA of the CDR3: TGTGCCAGCCCAACGAGGGAGGGGGGAGACGGCTATGGCTACACCTTC. Translation: CASPTREGGDGYGYTF.

The chain's CDR3 is CASSLGPVYEQYF. In nucleotides, the CDR3 is TGTGCCAGCAGCTTAGGCCCAGTCTACGAGCAGTACTTC. V gene TRBV11-3 combines with J gene TRBJ2-7; D gene unclear. V was trimmed by 1 base and J by 3 bases, leaving 7 bases between them. Germline V gives CDR1 SGHNT, CDR2 YENEEA. CDR3 length equals 13 residues.

The V and J genes are TRBV6-6 and TRBJ2-1, with TRBD1 as a possible D gene (6 bases). Germline CDR1 reads MNHNY; CDR2 reads SVGAGI (reference sequence). Trimming cost V 6 bases and J 7 bases, with 19 bases left between them. The CDR3 spans 15 residues. The CDR3 DNA follows: TGTGCCAGCAGCCCAGGACAGTTACGACTGAATGAGCAGTTCTTC. Protein: CASSPGQLRLNEQFF.

This clone was seen a few times. CDR3 DNA: TGTGCCAGCAGTGATGAATACTTTGGCTACACCTTC. Its protein is CASSDEYFGYTF. The genes are TRBV6-4 and TRBJ1-2; D is unclear. CDR3 size: 12 residues. The V gene lost 3 bases and the J gene lost 7 bases, with 9 bases spanning the gap. Per the germline V gene, CDR1 is MRHNA and CDR2 is SNTAGT.

J is TRBJ2-3 and V is TRBV5-1, with D possibly TRBD2 on 6 matching bases. The CDR3 is 14 amino acids. The germline V gene has CDR1 SGHRS and CDR2 YFSETQ. V gave up 3 bases and J gave up 6 bases, with 14 bases separating them. The CDR3 DNA sequence: TGCGCCAGCAGCTCGGACGGGGGTGGGGATACGCAGTATTTT. Translating gives CASSSDGGGDTQYF.

V usage is TRBV3-1 (or the pseudogene TRBV3-2) and J usage is TRBJ1-3, with D unresolved. Per germline, CDR1 LGHDT and CDR2 YNNKEL (reference sequence). The V end was cut by 4 bases, the J end by 0 bases, with 10 bases between. CDR3 length equals 15 residues. The CDR3 sequence: CASSLGSLSGNTIYF. For the CDR3, the DNA is TGTGCCAGCAGCCTCGGGTCTCTCTCTGGAAACACCATATATTTT.

This chain joins TRBV21-1 and TRBJ1-3; TRBD1, the table's D call, lacks a check against the DNA. TRBV21-1 is labeled a pseudogene. The CDR3 is made up of 19 amino acids. CDR3 loop: CASSKQRPGQAISGNTIYF. CDR3 sequence (DNA): TGTGCCAGCAGCAAACAACGACCAGGTCAGGCGATCTCTGGAAACACCATATATTTT.

The chain couples TRBV25-1 to TRBJ2-1; tentative D call: TRBD1 (5 bases). The CDR3 is 14 amino acids. Trimming took off 2 bases at V and 3 bases at J, with 8 bases between the two ends. Germline assignment: CDR1 MGHDK and CDR2 SYGVNS. This chain's CDR3 is CASSEDSYYNEQFF. The DNA of the CDR3 is TGTGCCAGCAGTGAAGACAGTTACTACAATGAGCAGTTCTTC.

CDR3: CATSRESLRGIGTEAFF. The CDR3 DNA is TGTGCCACCAGCAGAGAGAGCCTAAGGGGGATTGGGACTGAAGCTTTCTTT. The chain recombines TRBV15 with TRBJ1-1; maybe TRBD1 (6 bases). Germline V gene data show CDR1 as LNHNV and CDR2 as YYDKDF (reference sequence). The V end lost 0 bases, the J end lost 5 bases, and 19 bases lay between the germline ends. This CDR3 region has 17 residues.

V gene TRBV5-1 combines with J gene TRBJ2-3; TRBD1 matches 8 bases. This CDR3 is 15 amino acids long. Germline CDR1 SGHRS, CDR2 YFSETQ. The J segment lost 6 bases and the V segment lost 0 bases, leaving 6 bases of the junction unmatched. Here the CDR3 reads CASSLGGRGRDTQYF. Written as DNA, the CDR3 is TGCGCCAGCAGCTTGGGTGGCAGGGGGCGGGATACGCAGTATTTT. The full variable domain, with the rest looked up from reference TRBV5-1 and TRBJ2-3, is KAGVTQTPRYLIKTRGQQVTLSCSPISGHRSVSWYQQTPGQGLQFLFEYFSETQRNKGNFPGRFSGRQFSNSRSEMNVSTLELGDSALYLCASSLGGRGRDTQYFGPGTRLTVL.

This chain uses TRBV11-3 with TRBJ1-2; D might be TRBD1 (5 bases). This CDR3 region has 13 residues. V was shortened by 5 bases and J by 6 bases, with 13 bases between the two germline ends. Germline V gives CDR1 SGHNT, CDR2 YENEEA. Written as DNA, the CDR3 is TGTGCCAGCAGCGGGGGAGGGAGGGATGGCTACACCTTC. Translation gives CASSGGGRDGYTF. Complete variable domain (other parts from reference TRBV11-3 and TRBJ1-2): EAGVVQSPRYKIIEKKQPVAFWCNPISGHNTLYWYLQNLGQGPELLIRYENEEAVDDSQLPKDRFSAERLKGVDSTLKIQPAELGDSAVYLCASSGGGRDGYTFGSGTRLTVV.

The J gene is TRBJ2-5, the V gene TRBV24-1; TRBD1 is a possible D gene (6 bases). In germline, CDR1 is KGHDR, CDR2 SFDVKD. This CDR3 comprises 13 residues. The ends were cut back, 9 bases at V and 5 bases at J, with 15 bases in the middle. CDR3 amino acids: CATQGRFGETQYF. The CDR3 DNA is TGTGCCACCCAGGGGCGGTTCGGGGAGACCCAGTACTTC.